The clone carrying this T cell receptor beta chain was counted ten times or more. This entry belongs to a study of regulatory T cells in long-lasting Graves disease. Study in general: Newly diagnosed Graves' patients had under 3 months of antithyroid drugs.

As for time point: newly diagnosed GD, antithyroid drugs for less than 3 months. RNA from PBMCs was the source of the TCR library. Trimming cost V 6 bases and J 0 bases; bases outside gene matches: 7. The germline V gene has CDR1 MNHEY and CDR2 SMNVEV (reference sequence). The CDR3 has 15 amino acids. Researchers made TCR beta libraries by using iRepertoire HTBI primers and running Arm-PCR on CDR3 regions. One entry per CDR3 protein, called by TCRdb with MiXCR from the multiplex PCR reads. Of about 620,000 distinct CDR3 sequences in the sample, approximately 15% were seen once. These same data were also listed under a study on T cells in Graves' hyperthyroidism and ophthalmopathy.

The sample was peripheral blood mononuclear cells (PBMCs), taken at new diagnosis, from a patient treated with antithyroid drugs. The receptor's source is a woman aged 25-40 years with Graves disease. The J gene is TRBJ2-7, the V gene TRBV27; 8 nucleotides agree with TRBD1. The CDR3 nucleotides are TGTGCCAGCAGGAGGGGACAGGTAATCTCCTACGAGCAGTACTTC. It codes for CASRRGQVISYEQYF.